These 12 T cell receptor beta chains were all obtained from the same sample, sequenced in a study of patients and donors after allogeneic stem cell transplantation. TCRdb used MiXCR to reprocess the RT-PCR reads, holding one entry per CDR3 protein. The profile shows about 40,000 distinct CDR3 sequences, more than 30% of them singletons. Sample: blood, either unsorted or a sorted T cell fraction (not recorded which). The receptors stem from a human donor who was either an allogeneic HSCT recipient or a stem cell or donor lymphocyte infusion donor (not recorded which). It is not recorded whose cells these are; they may come from a transplant donor.

The chain joins TRBV14 to TRBJ2-7; D gene uncertain. The CDR3 is 14 residues long. Germline V gene sequence: CDR1 SGHDN, CDR2 FVKESK. V lost 2 bases, J lost 7 bases, and 15 bases lay in between. This CDR3 is CASSQQPTTREQYF. In DNA form, the CDR3 reads TGTGCCAGCAGCCAACAACCAACTACGAGGGAGCAGTACTTC.

This clonotype was counted a few times. This chain uses TRBV4-3 with TRBJ1-5; D not resolved. In germline, CDR1 is LGHNA, CDR2 YSLEER. V was cut by 0 bases and J by 0 bases, with 12 bases left in between. CDR3 length equals 17 residues. The CDR3 coding sequence is TGCGCCAGCAGCCAAGATGGGAATCGTTTTAGCAATCAGCCCCAGCATTTT. This translates into CASSQDGNRFSNQPQHF.

This clonotype has only a few counts. This chain connects TRBV7-8 to TRBJ1-2, with D perhaps TRBD1 (5 bases). Germline V gives CDR1 SGHVS, CDR2 FQNEAQ. With 0 bases removed from V and 1 base from J, the gap between germline ends came to 9 bases. CDR3 length: 15 residues. The CDR3 DNA reads as TGTGCCAGCAGCTTAGCGACAGTCCTTAACTATGGCTACACCTTC. Protein: CASSLATVLNYGYTF.

This clonotype was counted between two and nine times. The V call is TRBV29-1, the J call TRBJ2-1; 7 nucleotides match TRBD2. Per germline, CDR1 SQVTM and CDR2 ANQGSEA. The CDR3 length is 16 residues. V shed 2 bases, J shed 9 bases, and the junction held 16 bases outside the gene matches. The chain's CDR3 is CSVESPGTMKKGEQFF. The DNA for the CDR3 is TGCAGCGTTGAAAGCCCCGGGACTATGAAGAAGGGTGAGCAGTTCTTC.

V is TRBV28 and J is TRBJ1-5, with D uncertain. CDR3 length: 11 residues. Deletions cut 6 bases from V and 4 bases from J, with 4 bases between. Germline CDR1 reads MDHEN; CDR2 reads SYDVKM. The CDR3 nucleotides are TGTGCCAGCAGAAAAAATCAGCCCCAGCATTTT. Its translation: CASRKNQPQHF.

The CDR3 region is CSARTGLAGAYNEQFF. CDR3 DNA sequence: TGCAGTGCTAGAACGGGACTAGCGGGAGCCTACAATGAGCAGTTCTTC. The chain uses TRBV20-1 and TRBJ2-1; 14 bases align to TRBD2. Per germline, CDR1 DFQATT and CDR2 SNEGSKA (reference sequence). V was clipped by 2 bases and J by 2 bases; unmatched bases: 2. The CDR3 length is 16 residues.

This clonotype occurred a few times. The rearrangement joins TRBV5-1 to TRBJ2-7; the match to TRBD2 covers 13 bases. The CDR3 loop spans 14 amino acids. The V segment lost 6 bases and the J segment 6 bases; nucleotides outside the gene matches: 6. Germline-derived CDR1 and CDR2 are SGHRS and YFSETQ. The CDR3 DNA reads TGCGCCAGCAAAGGGACTAGCGGGATGGGCGAGCAGTACTTC. It translates to CASKGTSGMGEQYF. Complete variable domain (other parts from reference TRBV5-1 and TRBJ2-7): KAGVTQTPRYLIKTRGQQVTLSCSPISGHRSVSWYQQTPGQGLQFLFEYFSETQRNKGNFPGRFSGRQFSNSRSEMNVSTLELGDSALYLCASKGTSGMGEQYFGPGTRLTVT.

The V call is TRBV29-1, the J call TRBJ1-2, with D possibly being TRBD1 (5 bases). V lost 7 bases and J 7 bases, leaving 13 bases between the germline ends. CDR1 is SQVTM and CDR2 is ANQGSEA in the germline V gene. The CDR3 sequence is 11 residues long. This CDR3 reads CSGSTVGGYTF. CDR3 sequence (DNA): TGCAGCGGGTCGACAGTAGGTGGCTACACCTTC.

The rearrangement uses TRBV5-1 and TRBJ1-4, with 8 nucleotides matching TRBD1. Germline V CDR1 and CDR2: SGHRS, YFSETQ. Losses at the gene ends were 3 bases for V and 15 bases for J; bases not matched to a gene: 10. This CDR3 contains 13 residues. CDR3 region: CASSYDRGETVFF. CDR3 bases: TGCGCCAGCAGCTACGACAGGGGTGAGACGGTGTTTTTT.

The V and J genes are TRBV29-1 and TRBJ2-1; D gene ambiguous. The CDR3 has 12 residues. V was shortened by 2 bases and J by 3 bases, with 5 bases between the two germline ends. The germline CDR1 and CDR2 sequences are SQVTM and ANQGSEA. The CDR3 nucleotides read TGCAGCGTTGAATACCTCTACAATGAGCAGTTCTTC. It yields the protein CSVEYLYNEQFF.

The V call is TRBV4-3, the J call TRBJ2-5, with D possibly being TRBD2 (5 bases). V was trimmed by 0 bases and J by 3 bases, leaving 14 bases between them. Per germline, CDR1 LGHNA and CDR2 YSLEER. The CDR3 totals 16 residues. The CDR3 DNA is TGCGCCAGCAGCCAAGAGGTGTTCCGTAGCGAAGAGACCCAGTACTTC. The encoded protein is CASSQEVFRSEETQYF.

The CDR3 DNA is TGTGCCAGCAGCTTCTCGTTACATACGCAGTATTTT. Its translation: CASSFSLHTQYF. The chain recombines TRBV7-2 with TRBJ2-3; no clear D gene. Per the germline V gene, CDR1 is SGHTA and CDR2 is FQGNSA. The CDR3 covers 12 residues. V was trimmed by 3 bases and J by 7 bases, leaving 8 bases between them.